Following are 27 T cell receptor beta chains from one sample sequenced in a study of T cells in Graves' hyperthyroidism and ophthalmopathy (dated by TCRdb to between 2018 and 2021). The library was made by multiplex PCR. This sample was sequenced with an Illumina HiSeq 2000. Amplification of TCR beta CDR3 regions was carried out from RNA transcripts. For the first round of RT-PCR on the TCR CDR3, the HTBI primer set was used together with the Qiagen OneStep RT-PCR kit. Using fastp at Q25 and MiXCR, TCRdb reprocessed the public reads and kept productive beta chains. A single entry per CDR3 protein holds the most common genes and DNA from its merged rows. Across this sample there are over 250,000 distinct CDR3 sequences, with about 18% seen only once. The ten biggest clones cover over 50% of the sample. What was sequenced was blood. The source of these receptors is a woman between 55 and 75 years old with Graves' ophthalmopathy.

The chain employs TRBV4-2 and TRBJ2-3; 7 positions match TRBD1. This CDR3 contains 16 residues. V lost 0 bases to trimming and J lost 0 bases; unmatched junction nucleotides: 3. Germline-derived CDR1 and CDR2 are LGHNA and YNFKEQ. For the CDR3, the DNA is TGTGCCAGCAGCCAAGATTGGGGACAGAGCACAGATACGCAGTATTTT. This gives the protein CASSQDWGQSTDTQYF.

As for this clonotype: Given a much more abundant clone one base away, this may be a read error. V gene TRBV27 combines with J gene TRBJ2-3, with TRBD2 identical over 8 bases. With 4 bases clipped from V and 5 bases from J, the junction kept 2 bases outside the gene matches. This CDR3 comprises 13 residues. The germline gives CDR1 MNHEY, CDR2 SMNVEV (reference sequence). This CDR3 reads CASSSLAGDTQYF. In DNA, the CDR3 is TGTGCCAGCAGTTCCCTAGCGGGAGATACGCAGTATTTT.

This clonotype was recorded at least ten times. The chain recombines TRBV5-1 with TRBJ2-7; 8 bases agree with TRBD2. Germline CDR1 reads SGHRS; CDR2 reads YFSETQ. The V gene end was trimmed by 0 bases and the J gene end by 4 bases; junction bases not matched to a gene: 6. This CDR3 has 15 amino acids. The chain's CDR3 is CASSLERGLKYEQYF. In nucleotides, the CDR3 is TGCGCCAGCAGCTTGGAGCGGGGGCTTAAGTACGAGCAGTACTTC.

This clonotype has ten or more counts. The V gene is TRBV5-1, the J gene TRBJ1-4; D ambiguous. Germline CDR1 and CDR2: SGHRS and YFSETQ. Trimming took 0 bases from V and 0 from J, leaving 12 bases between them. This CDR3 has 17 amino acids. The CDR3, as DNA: TGCGCCAGCAGCTTGGGTCCTTTACGGGCAACTAATGAAAAACTGTTTTTT. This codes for CASSLGPLRATNEKLFF. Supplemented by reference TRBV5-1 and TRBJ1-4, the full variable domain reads KAGVTQTPRYLIKTRGQQVTLSCSPISGHRSVSWYQQTPGQGLQFLFEYFSETQRNKGNFPGRFSGRQFSNSRSEMNVSTLELGDSALYLCASSLGPLRATNEKLFFGSGTQLSVL.

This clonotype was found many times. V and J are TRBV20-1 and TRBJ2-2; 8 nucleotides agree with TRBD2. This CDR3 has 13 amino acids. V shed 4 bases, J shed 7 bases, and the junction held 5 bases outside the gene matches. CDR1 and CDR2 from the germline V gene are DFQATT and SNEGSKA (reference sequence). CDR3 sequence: CSANGGRYGELFF. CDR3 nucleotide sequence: TGCAGTGCTAACGGCGGGAGGTACGGGGAGCTGTTTTTT.

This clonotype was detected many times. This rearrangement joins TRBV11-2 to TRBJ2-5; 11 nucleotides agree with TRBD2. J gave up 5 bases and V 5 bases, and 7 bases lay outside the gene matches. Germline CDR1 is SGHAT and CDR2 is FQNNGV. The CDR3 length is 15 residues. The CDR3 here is CASSRLSGRAETQYF. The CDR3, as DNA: TGTGCCAGCAGCCGTCTTAGCGGGAGGGCCGAGACCCAGTACTTC.

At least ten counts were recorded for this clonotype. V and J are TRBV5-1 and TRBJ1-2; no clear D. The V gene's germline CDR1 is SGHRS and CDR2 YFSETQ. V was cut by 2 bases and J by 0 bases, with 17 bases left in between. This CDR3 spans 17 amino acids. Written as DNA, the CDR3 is TGCGCCAGCAGCTTAAACTTACCCAGAATCACTAACTATGGCTACACCTTC. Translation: CASSLNLPRITNYGYTF.

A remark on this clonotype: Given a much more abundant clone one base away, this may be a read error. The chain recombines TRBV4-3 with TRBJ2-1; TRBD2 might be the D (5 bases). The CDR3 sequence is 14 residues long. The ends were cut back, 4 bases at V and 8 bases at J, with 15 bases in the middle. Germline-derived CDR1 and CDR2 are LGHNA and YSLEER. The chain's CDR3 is CASSPEGGLDEQFF. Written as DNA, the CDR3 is TGCGCCAGCAGCCCTGAGGGTGGGCTAGATGAGCAGTTCTTC.

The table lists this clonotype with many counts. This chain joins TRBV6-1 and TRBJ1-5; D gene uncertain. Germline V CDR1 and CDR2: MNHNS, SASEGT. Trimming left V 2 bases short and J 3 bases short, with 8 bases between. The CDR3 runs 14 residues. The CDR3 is CASSEKAHNQPQHF. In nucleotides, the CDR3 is TGTGCCAGCAGTGAAAAGGCCCACAATCAGCCCCAGCATTTT.

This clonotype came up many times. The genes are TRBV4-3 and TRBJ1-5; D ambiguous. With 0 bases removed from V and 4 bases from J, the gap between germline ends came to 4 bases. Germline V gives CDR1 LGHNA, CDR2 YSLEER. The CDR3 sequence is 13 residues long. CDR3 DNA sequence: TGCGCCAGCAGCCAAGATTGGAATCAGCCCCAGCATTTT. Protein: CASSQDWNQPQHF.

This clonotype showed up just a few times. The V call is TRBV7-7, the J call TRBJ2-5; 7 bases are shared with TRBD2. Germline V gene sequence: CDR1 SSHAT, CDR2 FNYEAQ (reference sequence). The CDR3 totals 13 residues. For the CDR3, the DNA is TGTGCTAGTAGCGGGCGGGGTATCGCCGACCAGTACTTC. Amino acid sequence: CASSGRGIADQYF.

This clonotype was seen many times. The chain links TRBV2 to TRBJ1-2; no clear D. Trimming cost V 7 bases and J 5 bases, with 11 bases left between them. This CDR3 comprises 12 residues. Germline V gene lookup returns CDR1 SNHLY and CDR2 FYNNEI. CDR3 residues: CASTGGSYGYTF. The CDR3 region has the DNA TGTGCCAGCACCGGAGGGTCTTATGGCTACACCTTC.

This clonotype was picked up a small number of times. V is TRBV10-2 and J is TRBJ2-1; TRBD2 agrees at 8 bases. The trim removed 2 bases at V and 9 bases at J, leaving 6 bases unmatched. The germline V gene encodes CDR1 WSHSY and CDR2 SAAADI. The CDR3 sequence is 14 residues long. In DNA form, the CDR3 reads TGCGCCAGCAGTGAGCTCGGGAGGGCCTCTGAGCAGTTCTTC. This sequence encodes CASSELGRASEQFF.

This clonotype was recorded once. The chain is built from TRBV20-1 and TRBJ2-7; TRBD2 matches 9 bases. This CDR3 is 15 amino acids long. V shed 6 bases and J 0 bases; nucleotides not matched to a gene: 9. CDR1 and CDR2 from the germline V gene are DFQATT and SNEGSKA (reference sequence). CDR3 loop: CSARKTSGSSYEQYF. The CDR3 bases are TGCAGTGCGAGGAAGACTAGCGGAAGCTCCTACGAGCAGTACTTC.

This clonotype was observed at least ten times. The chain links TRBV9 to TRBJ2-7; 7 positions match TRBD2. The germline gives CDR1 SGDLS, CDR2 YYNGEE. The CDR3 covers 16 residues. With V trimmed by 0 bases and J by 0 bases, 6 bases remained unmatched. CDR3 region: CASSVGPAGSSYEQYF. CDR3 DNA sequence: TGTGCCAGCAGCGTAGGTCCAGCGGGGAGCTCCTACGAGCAGTACTTC.

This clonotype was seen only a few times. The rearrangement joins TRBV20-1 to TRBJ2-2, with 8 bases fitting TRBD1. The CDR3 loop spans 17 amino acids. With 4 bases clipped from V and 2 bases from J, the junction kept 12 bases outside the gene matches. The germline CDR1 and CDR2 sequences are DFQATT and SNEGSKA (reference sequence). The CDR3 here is CSATRTGTLFNTGELFF. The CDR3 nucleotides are TGCAGTGCTACCCGGACAGGGACCCTTTTTAACACCGGGGAGCTGTTTTTT.

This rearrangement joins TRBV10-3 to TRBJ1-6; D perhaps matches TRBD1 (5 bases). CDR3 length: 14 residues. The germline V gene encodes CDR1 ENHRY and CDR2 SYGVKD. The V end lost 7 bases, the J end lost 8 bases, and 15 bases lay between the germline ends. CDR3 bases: TGTGCCATCAAGGGAACCGGGACTGATTCACCCCTCCACTTT. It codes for CAIKGTGTDSPLHF.

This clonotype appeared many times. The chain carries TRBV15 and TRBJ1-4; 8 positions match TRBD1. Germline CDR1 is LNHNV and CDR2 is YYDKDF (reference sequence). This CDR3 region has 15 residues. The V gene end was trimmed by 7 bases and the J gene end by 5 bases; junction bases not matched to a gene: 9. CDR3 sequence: CATTLDRGSNEKLFF. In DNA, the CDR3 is TGTGCCACCACCCTCGACAGGGGTTCGAATGAAAAACTGTTTTTT.

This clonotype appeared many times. This chain's CDR3 is CASSQGRAGYTF. Here the CDR3 DNA reads TGTGCCAGCAGCCAAGGAAGGGCCGGCTACACCTTC. V is TRBV3-1 and J is TRBJ1-2; D gene uncertain. CDR3 length equals 12 residues. Trimming shortened V by 1 base and J by 8 bases, and 8 bases separated the two germline ends. Germline lookup yields CDR1 LGHDT and CDR2 YNNKEL (reference sequence).

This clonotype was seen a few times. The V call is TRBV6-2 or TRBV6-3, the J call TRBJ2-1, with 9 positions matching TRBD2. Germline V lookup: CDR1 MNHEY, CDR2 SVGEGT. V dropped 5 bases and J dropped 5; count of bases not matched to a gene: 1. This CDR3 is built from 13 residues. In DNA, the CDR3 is TGTGCCAGCAGTCTAGCGGGGCACAATGAGCAGTTCTTC. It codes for CASSLAGHNEQFF.

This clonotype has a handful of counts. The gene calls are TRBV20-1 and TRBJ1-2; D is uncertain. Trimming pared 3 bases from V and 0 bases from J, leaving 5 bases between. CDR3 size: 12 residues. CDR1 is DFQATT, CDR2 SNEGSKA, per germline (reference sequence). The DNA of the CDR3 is TGCAGTGCTAGTACGACTAACTATGGCTACACCTTC. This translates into CSASTTNYGYTF.

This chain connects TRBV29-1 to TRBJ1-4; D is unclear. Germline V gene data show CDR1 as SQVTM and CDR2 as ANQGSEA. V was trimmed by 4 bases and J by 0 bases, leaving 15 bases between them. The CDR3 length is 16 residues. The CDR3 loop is CSVGIQSVATNEKLFF. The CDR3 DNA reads TGCAGCGTTGGCATCCAGTCCGTCGCAACTAATGAAAAACTGTTTTTT. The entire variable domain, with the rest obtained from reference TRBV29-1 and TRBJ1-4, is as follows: SAVISQKPSRDICQRGTSLTIQCQVDSQVTMMFWYRQQPGQSLTLIATANQGSEATYESGFVIDKFPISRPNLTFSTLTVSNMSPEDSSIYLCSVGIQSVATNEKLFFGSGTQLSVL.

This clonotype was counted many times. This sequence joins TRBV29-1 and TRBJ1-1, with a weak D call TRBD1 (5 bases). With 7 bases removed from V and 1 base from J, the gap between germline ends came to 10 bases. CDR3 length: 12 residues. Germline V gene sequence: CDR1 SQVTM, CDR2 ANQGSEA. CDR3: CSAAGWNTEAFF. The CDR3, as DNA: TGCAGCGCTGCAGGGTGGAACACTGAAGCTTTCTTT.

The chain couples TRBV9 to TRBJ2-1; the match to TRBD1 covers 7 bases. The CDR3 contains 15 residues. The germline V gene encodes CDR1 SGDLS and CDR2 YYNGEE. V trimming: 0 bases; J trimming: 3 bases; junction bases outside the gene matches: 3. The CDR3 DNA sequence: TGTGCCAGCAGCGTAGAGGGGGCCGACTACAATGAGCAGTTCTTC. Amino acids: CASSVEGADYNEQFF. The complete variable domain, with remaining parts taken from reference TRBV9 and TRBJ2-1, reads DSGVTQTPKHLITATGQRVTLRCSPRSGDLSVYWYQQSLDQGLQFLIQYYNGEERAKGNILERFSAQQFPDLHSELNLSSLELGDSALYFCASSVEGADYNEQFFGPGTRLTVL.

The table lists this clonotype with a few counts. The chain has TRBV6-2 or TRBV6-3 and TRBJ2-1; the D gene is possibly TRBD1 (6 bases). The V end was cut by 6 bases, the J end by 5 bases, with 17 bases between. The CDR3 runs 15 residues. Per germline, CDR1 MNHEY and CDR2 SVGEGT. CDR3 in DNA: TGTGCCAGCAGGATAACCGGGACAAGGAACAATGAGCAGTTCTTC. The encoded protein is CASRITGTRNNEQFF.

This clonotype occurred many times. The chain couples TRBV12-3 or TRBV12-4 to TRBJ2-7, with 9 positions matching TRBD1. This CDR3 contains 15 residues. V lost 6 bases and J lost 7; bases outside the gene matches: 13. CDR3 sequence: CASSFLRTGEGEQYF. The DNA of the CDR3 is TGTGCCAGCAGCTTTCTGCGGACAGGGGAAGGTGAGCAGTACTTC.

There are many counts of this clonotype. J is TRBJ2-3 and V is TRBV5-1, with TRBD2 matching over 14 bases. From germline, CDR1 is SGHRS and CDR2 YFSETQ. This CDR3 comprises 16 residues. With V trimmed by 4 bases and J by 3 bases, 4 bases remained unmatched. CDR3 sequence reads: CASSGGLAGATDTQYF. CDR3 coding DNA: TGCGCCAGCAGCGGGGGACTAGCGGGAGCAACAGATACGCAGTATTTT.